The clone carrying this TCR beta chain was seen once. Separate semi-nested PCRs amplified TCRalpha and TCRbeta libraries using constant-region reverse primers in TRAC or TRBC. TCRdb analysed the 5' RACE reads with MiXCR anew, one entry per CDR3 protein. The sample gives 5,000 to 7,000 distinct CDR3 sequences, more than 25% of which show up once; about 2.4% is in the top ten. These data originate in a study of T cells generated in artificial thymic organoids. V was pared by 5 bases and J by 0 bases, with 17 bases of the junction left unmatched. Germline loops: CDR1 MRHNA, CDR2 SNTAGT. The CDR3 is 20 amino acids.

Material: naive CD8+ T cells from blood. Subset in this sample: CD3+TCRalphabeta+CD8SP T cells; for blood, CD45RO-CCR7+ naive CD8+ T cells. The source is a human donor who gave cord blood stem cells for thymic organoid culture, a cardiac surgery patient who gave postnatal thymus, or a blood donor (not recorded which). V gene TRBV6-4 combines with J gene TRBJ2-2; 8 bases are a match to TRBD2. The CDR3 nucleotides read TGTGCCAGCAGTCCGTCTGGGGGCGGATGCGGGAGGCCGAACACCGGGGAGCTGTTTTTT. It yields the protein CASSPSGGGCGRPNTGELFF.